This T cell receptor (beta chain) stems from a study of control samples from healthy donors and cancer patients. CDR3 length: 15 residues. Trimming removed 4 bases at V and 0 bases at J, with 9 bases between. The germline gives CDR1 SGHAT, CDR2 FQNNGV. Assay used: immunoSEQ multiplex PCR; TCRdb lists only in-frame clones, some missing. The sample has over 150,000 clones, over 95% seen once; the top ten hold under 1.2%. The chain links TRBV11-2 to TRBJ1-4, with D perhaps TRBD1 (5 bases). What was sequenced was blood. The source of this sequence is a woman in her twenties or thirties in good health. CDR3 in DNA: TGTGCCAGCAGCTGGGACGGAGCAACTAATGAAAAACTGTTTTTT. Translating gives CASSWDGATNEKLFF.